A single sample gave rise to the 5 T cell receptor beta chains below, sequenced in a study of T cells in Graves' hyperthyroidism and ophthalmopathy. Using RNA transcripts as the source, TCR beta CDR3 regions were amplified. The HTBI primer set was used in a first-round RT-PCR of the TCR CDR3. TCRdb itself ran the multiplex PCR reads through MiXCR, one entry per CDR3 protein. The sample records about 420,000 distinct CDR3 sequences, about a sixth being singletons. The sequenced material came from blood. The receptors derive from a woman aged 18 to 35 with Graves' hyperthyroidism.

The chain carries TRBV7-2 and TRBJ2-3; TRBD2 matches 7 bases. With 1 base clipped from V and 6 bases from J, the junction kept 7 bases outside the gene matches. Germline V gene data show CDR1 as SGHTA and CDR2 as FQGNSA. This CDR3 region has 15 residues. DNA for the CDR3: TGTGCCAGCAGCTTAGGGACACGGGGAGGGGATACGCAGTATTTT. This sequence encodes CASSLGTRGGDTQYF.

V usage is TRBV29-1 and J usage is TRBJ2-1, with D possibly matching TRBD1 (6 bases). V shed 4 bases and J shed 9 bases, with 10 bases lying between them. The germline gives CDR1 SQVTM, CDR2 ANQGSEA. The CDR3 extends over 11 amino acids. The CDR3 spells CSVAGASEQFF. Written as DNA, the CDR3 is TGCAGCGTTGCAGGGGCCTCTGAGCAGTTCTTC.

This clonotype was detected ten times or more. V gene TRBV11-3 combines with J gene TRBJ2-2; D ambiguous. V lost 4 bases and J 2 bases, leaving 5 bases between the germline ends. The CDR3 is made up of 13 amino acids. From germline, CDR1 is SGHNT and CDR2 YENEEA. In nucleotides, the CDR3 is TGTGCCAGCAGCTGGTTAAACACCGGGGAGCTGTTTTTT. Protein product: CASSWLNTGELFF.

This clonotype was detected many times. The CDR3 loop is CASKREPYEQYF. CDR3 in DNA: TGTGCCAGCAAAAGGGAACCCTACGAGCAGTACTTC. The chain is built from TRBV2 and TRBJ2-7; D call uncertain. The V gene lost 7 bases and the J gene lost 2 bases, with 9 bases spanning the gap. This CDR3 has 12 amino acids. Germline CDR1 SNHLY, CDR2 FYNNEI.

Worth noting for this clonotype: The germline gene is not matched at one end of the junction; a read error may be the cause. This chain connects TRBV5-1 to TRBJ2-1; the D is unclear. CDR1 and CDR2 (germline): SGHRS, YFSETQ. The CDR3 contains 16 residues. In DNA, the CDR3 is TGTGCCAGCAGCCTAGAAACAATCAGCTCCTACAATGAGCAGTTCTTC. This codes for CASSLETISSYNEQFF.